The source of this TCR beta chain is a study of blood T cell repertoires in COVID-19. Across the whole study: T cells, B-cell-depleted T cells, or PBMCs supplied cDNA or gDNA.

Original data processing: Counts of nucleated cells, estimated from reference gene primer amplification, were obtained. Data came from immunoSEQ multiplex PCR; TCRdb stores just in-frame clones and leaves some out. Clone size and the V and J calls come from that table; the DNA yielded D and trimming. The sample lists 330,000 or so clones; around 87% were seen once. All enrollees were roughly 18 to 89 years old and from approximately 25 US areas. Assignment of participants to cohorts was predicated upon participant-reported clinical history. The CDR3 totals 16 residues. V lost 5 bases, J lost 3 bases, and 6 bases stayed unmatched. The germline gives CDR1 SGHNT, CDR2 YENEEA.

This receptor was taken from a man aged 35 to 55 in a cohort exposed to, infected with or recovered from COVID-19 (not recorded which). The chain uses TRBV11-3 and TRBJ2-1; 11 positions match TRBD2. The specimen sequenced was PBMCs or T cells enriched from blood (not recorded which). The CDR3: CASSPGTSGNYNEQFF. CDR3 coding DNA: TGTGCCAGCAGCCCTGGGACTAGCGGAAACTACAATGAGCAGTTCTTC. The complete variable domain, with remaining parts taken from reference TRBV11-3 and TRBJ2-1, reads EAGVVQSPRYKIIEKKQPVAFWCNPISGHNTLYWYLQNLGQGPELLIRYENEEAVDDSQLPKDRFSAERLKGVDSTLKIQPAELGDSAVYLCASSPGTSGNYNEQFFGPGTRLTVL.